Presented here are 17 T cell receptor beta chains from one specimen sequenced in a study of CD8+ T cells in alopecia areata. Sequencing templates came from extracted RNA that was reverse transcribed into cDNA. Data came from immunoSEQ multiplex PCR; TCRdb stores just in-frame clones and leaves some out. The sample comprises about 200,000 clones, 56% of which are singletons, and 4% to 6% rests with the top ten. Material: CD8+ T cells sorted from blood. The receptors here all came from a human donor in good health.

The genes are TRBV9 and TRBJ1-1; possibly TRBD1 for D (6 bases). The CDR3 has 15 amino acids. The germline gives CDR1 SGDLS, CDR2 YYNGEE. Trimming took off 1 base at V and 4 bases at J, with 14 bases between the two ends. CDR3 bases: TGTGCCAGCAGCGTAAAGGGGGGTTGGAGCACTGAAGCTTTCTTT. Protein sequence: CASSVKGGWSTEAFF.

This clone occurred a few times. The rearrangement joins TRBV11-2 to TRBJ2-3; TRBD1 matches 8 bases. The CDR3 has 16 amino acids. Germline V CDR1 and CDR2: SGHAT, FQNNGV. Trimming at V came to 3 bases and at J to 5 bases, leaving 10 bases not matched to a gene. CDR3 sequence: CASSFTPSGGRDTQYF. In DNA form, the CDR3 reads TGTGCCAGCAGCTTTACCCCATCAGGGGGCAGAGATACGCAGTATTTT.

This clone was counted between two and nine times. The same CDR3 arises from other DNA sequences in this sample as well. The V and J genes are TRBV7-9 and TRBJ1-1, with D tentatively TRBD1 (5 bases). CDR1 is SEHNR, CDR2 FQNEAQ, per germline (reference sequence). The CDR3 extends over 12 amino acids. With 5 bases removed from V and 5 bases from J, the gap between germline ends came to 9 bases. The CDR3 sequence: CASSLGVTEAFF. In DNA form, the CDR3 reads TGTGCCAGCAGCCTAGGGGTAACTGAAGCTTTCTTT.

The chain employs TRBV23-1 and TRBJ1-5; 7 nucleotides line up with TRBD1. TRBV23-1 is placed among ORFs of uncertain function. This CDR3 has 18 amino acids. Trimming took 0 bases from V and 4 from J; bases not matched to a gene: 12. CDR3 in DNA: TGCGCCAGCAGTCAATCGCAGAGGACAGGAGTTCGGAATCAGCCCCAGCATTTT. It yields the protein CASSQSQRTGVRNQPQHF.

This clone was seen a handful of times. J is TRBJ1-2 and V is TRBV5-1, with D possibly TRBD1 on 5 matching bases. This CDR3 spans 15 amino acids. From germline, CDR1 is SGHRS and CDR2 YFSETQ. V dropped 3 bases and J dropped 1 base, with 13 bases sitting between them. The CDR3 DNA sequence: TGCGCCAGCAGCTGGACGGGGCCGGATAACTATGGCTACACCTTC. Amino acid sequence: CASSWTGPDNYGYTF.

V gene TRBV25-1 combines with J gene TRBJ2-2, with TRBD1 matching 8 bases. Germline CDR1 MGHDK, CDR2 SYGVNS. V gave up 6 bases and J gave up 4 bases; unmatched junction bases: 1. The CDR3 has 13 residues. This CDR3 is CASRDRATGELFF. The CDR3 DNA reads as TGTGCCAGCAGGGACAGGGCCACCGGGGAGCTGTTTTTT.

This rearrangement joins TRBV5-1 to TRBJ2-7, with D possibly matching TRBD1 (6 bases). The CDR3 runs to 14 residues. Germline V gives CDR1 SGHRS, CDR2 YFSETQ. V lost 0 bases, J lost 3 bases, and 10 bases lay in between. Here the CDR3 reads CASSLGGQYYEQYF. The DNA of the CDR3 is TGCGCCAGCAGCTTGGGCGGACAGTACTACGAGCAGTACTTC.

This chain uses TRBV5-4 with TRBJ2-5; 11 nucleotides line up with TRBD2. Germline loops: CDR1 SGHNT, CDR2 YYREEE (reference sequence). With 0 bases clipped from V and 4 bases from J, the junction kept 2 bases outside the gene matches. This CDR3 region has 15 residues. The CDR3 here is CASSLVGLAGETQYF. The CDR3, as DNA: TGTGCCAGCAGCTTGGTTGGACTAGCGGGAGAGACCCAGTACTTC.

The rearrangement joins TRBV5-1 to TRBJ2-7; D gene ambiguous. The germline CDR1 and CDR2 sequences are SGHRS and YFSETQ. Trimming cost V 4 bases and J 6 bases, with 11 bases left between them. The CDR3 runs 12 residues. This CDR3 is CASSPGDGEQYF. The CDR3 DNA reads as TGCGCCAGCAGCCCAGGAGACGGCGAGCAGTACTTC. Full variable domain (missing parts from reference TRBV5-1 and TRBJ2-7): KAGVTQTPRYLIKTRGQQVTLSCSPISGHRSVSWYQQTPGQGLQFLFEYFSETQRNKGNFPGRFSGRQFSNSRSEMNVSTLELGDSALYLCASSPGDGEQYFGPGTRLTVT.

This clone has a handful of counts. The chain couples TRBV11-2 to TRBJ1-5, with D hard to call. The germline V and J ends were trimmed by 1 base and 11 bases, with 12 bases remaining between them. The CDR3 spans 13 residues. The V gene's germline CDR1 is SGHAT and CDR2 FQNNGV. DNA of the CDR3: TGTGCCAGCAGCTTAGGACCCCCTTTGACCCAGCATTTT. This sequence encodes CASSLGPPLTQHF.

CDR3 sequence (DNA): TGTGCCAGCAGCTCGACGGAAACGCATGGTGAAAAACTGTTTTTT. Translating gives CASSSTETHGEKLFF. V is TRBV13 and J is TRBJ1-4; D remains unclear. V lost 4 bases, J lost 7 bases, and 16 bases lay in between. The length of the CDR3 is 15 residues. Germline values: CDR1 PRHDT, CDR2 FYEKMQ (reference sequence).

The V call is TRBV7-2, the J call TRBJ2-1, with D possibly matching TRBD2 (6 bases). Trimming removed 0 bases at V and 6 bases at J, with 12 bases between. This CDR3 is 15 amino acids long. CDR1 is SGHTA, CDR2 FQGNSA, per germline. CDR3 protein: CASSLAGGAFNEQFF. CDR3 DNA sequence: TGTGCCAGCAGCTTAGCGGGCGGGGCCTTCAATGAGCAGTTCTTC. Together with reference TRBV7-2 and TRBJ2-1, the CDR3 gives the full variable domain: GAGVSQSPSNKVTEKGKDVELRCDPISGHTALYWYRQSLGQGLEFLIYFQGNSAPDKSGLPSDRFSAERTGGSVSTLTIQRTQQEDSAVYLCASSLAGGAFNEQFFGPGTRLTVL.

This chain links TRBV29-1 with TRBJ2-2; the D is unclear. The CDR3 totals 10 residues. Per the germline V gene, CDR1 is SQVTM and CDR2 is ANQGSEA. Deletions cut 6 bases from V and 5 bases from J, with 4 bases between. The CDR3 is CSVGTGELFF. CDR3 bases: TGCAGCGTCGGAACCGGGGAGCTGTTTTTT.

As DNA, the CDR3 is TGCGCCAGCAGGCACCTTGGGGGAGGCAATCAGCCCCAGCATTTT. It specifies CASRHLGGGNQPQHF. The chain employs TRBV4-1 and TRBJ1-5; maybe TRBD1 (5 bases). This CDR3 is 15 amino acids long. Germline-derived CDR1 and CDR2 are MGHRA and YSYEKL. Between the trimmed V and J ends, which lost 6 bases and 2 bases, there was a span of 14 bases.

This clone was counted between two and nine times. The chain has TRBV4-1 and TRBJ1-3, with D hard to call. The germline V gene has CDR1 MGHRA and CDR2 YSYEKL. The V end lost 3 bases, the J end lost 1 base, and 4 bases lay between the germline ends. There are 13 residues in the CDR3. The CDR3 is CASSQGSGNTIYF. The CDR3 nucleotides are TGCGCCAGCAGCCAGGGGTCTGGAAACACCATATATTTT.

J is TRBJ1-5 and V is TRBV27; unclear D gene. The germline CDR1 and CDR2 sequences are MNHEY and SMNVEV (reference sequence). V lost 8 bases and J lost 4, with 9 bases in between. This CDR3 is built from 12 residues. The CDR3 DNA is TGTGCCAGCGGAACGGGTAATCAGCCCCAGCATTTT. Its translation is CASGTGNQPQHF.

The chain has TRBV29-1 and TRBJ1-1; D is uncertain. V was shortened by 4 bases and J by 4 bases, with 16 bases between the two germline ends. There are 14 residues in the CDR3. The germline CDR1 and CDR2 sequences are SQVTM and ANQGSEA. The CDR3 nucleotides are TGCAGCGTTGCCAAGGGAAGGAGTTTCACTGAAGCTTTCTTT. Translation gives CSVAKGRSFTEAFF.